This TCR beta chain appears in the sequencing data of a study of T cell responses to AZD1222 COVID-19 vaccine. General study points: Two AZD1222 doses significantly raised spike-specific TCR breadth and depth over controls.

The V end lost 3 bases, the J end lost 3 bases, and 9 bases lay between the germline ends. The CDR3 consists of 14 residues. Looked up from germline, CDR1 is LNHDA and CDR2 is SQIVND (reference sequence). Clones were read by immunoSEQ multiplex PCR, and TCRdb kept only the in-frame ones, dropping some. The sample holds around 100,000 clones, 70% to 90% seen once. On this clone itself: Its antigen is unidentified.

This clonotype was sampled from an adult in good health. Source: peripheral blood, taken on day 0 of AZD1222 vaccination. V is TRBV19 and J is TRBJ1-5; D may be TRBD1 (5 bases). In DNA form, the CDR3 reads TGTGCCAGTAGTATTGGGGGTTCCAATCAGCCCCAGCATTTT. Residues: CASSIGGSNQPQHF.